Each of the 5 T cell receptor beta chains below was sequenced from the same sample in a study of cytomegalovirus exposure and HLA in healthy donors. It was with 60 Vbeta and 13 Jbeta primers that the PCR ran. Here immunoSEQ multiplex PCR was the method, and the copy in TCRdb shows in-frame clones only, minus some. Of some 190,000 clones in the sample, approximately 86% were seen once. Sequencing used PBMCs. The receptors were sampled from a woman aged 18-35 years in good health and CMV-seronegative.

The V gene is TRBV10-2, the J gene TRBJ1-1; no clear D gene. The V gene lost 0 bases and the J gene lost 4 bases, with 6 bases spanning the gap. The germline gives CDR1 WSHSY, CDR2 SAAADI. The CDR3 covers 13 residues. CDR3 amino acids: CASSESLATEAFF. CDR3 in DNA: TGCGCCAGCAGTGAGTCGCTGGCCACTGAAGCTTTCTTT.

A few counts support this clone. The rearrangement links TRBV7-2 to TRBJ2-7, with TRBD2 matching over 8 bases. This CDR3 contains 15 residues. J lost 0 bases, V lost 7 bases, and 8 bases had no gene match. Germline CDR1 is SGHTA and CDR2 is FQGNSA. CDR3: CASKVAGGSSYEQYF. CDR3 sequence (DNA): TGTGCCAGCAAGGTGGCGGGGGGCAGCTCCTACGAGCAGTACTTC.

The chain is built from TRBV5-1 and TRBJ1-5, with 8 bases identical to TRBD1. V was clipped by 0 bases and J by 1 base; unmatched bases: 3. Germline CDR1 reads SGHRS; CDR2 reads YFSETQ. The CDR3 consists of 16 residues. The CDR3 DNA follows: TGCGCCAGCAGCTTGGAAGGACAGGGAAGCAATCAGCCCCAGCATTTT. Residues: CASSLEGQGSNQPQHF.

This chain connects TRBV19 to TRBJ1-1, with D perhaps matching TRBD1 (5 bases). Trimming cost V 6 bases and J 3 bases, with 14 bases left between them. Germline values: CDR1 LNHDA, CDR2 SQIVND (reference sequence). There are 14 residues in the CDR3. The CDR3 region is CASRSTGIYTEAFF. In nucleotides, the CDR3 is TGTGCCAGTAGGTCAACAGGAATTTACACTGAAGCTTTCTTT.

This clone was found once. The J gene is TRBJ1-3, the V gene TRBV9, with TRBD1 as a possible D gene (5 bases). CDR1 is SGDLS, CDR2 YYNGEE, per germline. Trimming pared 2 bases from V and 2 bases from J, leaving 5 bases between. The CDR3 spans 13 residues. This CDR3 reads CASSVRAGNTIYF. CDR3 nucleotide sequence: TGTGCCAGCAGCGTCAGGGCTGGAAACACCATATATTTT.